A single sample is the source of the 11 T cell receptor beta chains below, sequenced in a study of T cells in Graves' hyperthyroidism and ophthalmopathy. Using RNA transcripts as the source, TCR beta CDR3 regions were amplified. Primed by the HTBI set, a first-round RT-PCR was run on the TCR CDR3. TCRdb called the multiplex PCR reads again in MiXCR, with one record for every CDR3 protein. The repertoire consists of about 520,000 distinct CDR3 sequences, with less than 25% occurring once and the leading ten covering about 11%. Sequencing was done on a sample of blood. All receptors come from a woman aged 25 to 39 with Graves' ophthalmopathy.

The chain is built from TRBV5-1 and TRBJ1-1, with D uncertain. CDR1 and CDR2 (germline): SGHRS, YFSETQ. This CDR3 comprises 15 residues. Trimming removed 3 bases at V and 3 bases at J, with 15 bases between. In nucleotides, the CDR3 is TGCGCCAGCAGCTACGTAGCGCCTGGTGACACTGAAGCTTTCTTT. It translates to CASSYVAPGDTEAFF.

This chain connects TRBV18 to TRBJ1-2; tentative D call: TRBD1 (5 bases). The V gene lost 3 bases and the J gene lost 6 bases, with 14 bases spanning the gap. This CDR3 has 14 residues. Germline assignment: CDR1 KGHSH and CDR2 LQKENI. The CDR3 protein is CASSPAAGGDGYTF. CDR3 nucleotide sequence: TGTGCCAGCTCACCTGCTGCGGGAGGGGATGGCTACACCTTC.

The sample holds many counts of this clonotype. The rearrangement uses TRBV5-4 and TRBJ2-5; D possibly corresponds to TRBD1 (5 bases). This CDR3 contains 14 residues. Germline values: CDR1 SGHNT, CDR2 YYREEE (reference sequence). Trimming cost V 0 bases and J 5 bases, with 11 bases left between them. CDR3 bases: TGTGCCAGCAGCTTGGGACAGAGTTTCGAGACCCAGTACTTC. Its protein product is CASSLGQSFETQYF.

This clonotype was found many times. The gene calls are TRBV4-1 and TRBJ1-5; maybe TRBD1 (6 bases). V was shortened by 1 base and J by 6 bases, with 10 bases between the two germline ends. Germline V gene data show CDR1 as MGHRA and CDR2 as YSYEKL. The CDR3 totals 14 residues. The CDR3 coding sequence is TGCGCCAGCAGCCAAGCAGGGGTGAGTCAGCCCCAGCATTTT. As protein: CASSQAGVSQPQHF.

This clonotype was recorded many times. V and J are TRBV9 and TRBJ1-2, with TRBD1 matching 8 bases. J gave up 5 bases and V 3 bases, and 9 bases lay outside the gene matches. CDR1 is SGDLS, CDR2 YYNGEE, per germline. There are 15 residues in the CDR3. In DNA, the CDR3 is TGTGCCAGCAGCGCACTCGGACAGGGCCATTATGGCTACACCTTC. This sequence encodes CASSALGQGHYGYTF.

The V gene is TRBV6-1, the J gene TRBJ1-5; no clear D. V shed 4 bases and J shed 4 bases, with 14 bases lying between them. Germline V CDR1 and CDR2: MNHNS, SASEGT. The CDR3 runs to 15 residues. As DNA, the CDR3 is TGTGCCAGCAGTGCCGACTCGGCGGGTAATCAGCCCCAGCATTTT. This codes for CASSADSAGNQPQHF.

This clonotype occurred many times. V usage is TRBV20-1 and J usage is TRBJ2-7, with D uncertain. The V end lost 1 base, the J end lost 3 bases, and 16 bases lay between the germline ends. The CDR3 contains 15 residues. Germline V CDR1 and CDR2: DFQATT, SNEGSKA (reference sequence). The CDR3 protein is CSARGSGHRNYEQYF. The CDR3, as DNA: TGCAGTGCTAGAGGGTCAGGTCACCGAAACTACGAGCAGTACTTC.

V is TRBV4-1 and J is TRBJ1-2; D is possibly TRBD1 (5 bases). V lost 7 bases and J lost 1, with 16 bases in between. Germline CDR1 and CDR2: MGHRA and YSYEKL. The CDR3 extends over 15 amino acids. DNA of the CDR3: TGCGCCAGCACCCCTCCAGGGAAGCATAACTATGGCTACACCTTC. It yields the protein CASTPPGKHNYGYTF.

The rearrangement uses TRBV11-2 and TRBJ1-5, with a possible D match to TRBD1 (6 bases). This CDR3 spans 15 amino acids. V was shortened by 1 base and J by 12 bases, with 19 bases between the two germline ends. Germline V CDR1 and CDR2: SGHAT, FQNNGV. Here the CDR3 reads CASSLGEPGATVQHF. CDR3 DNA: TGTGCCAGCAGCTTAGGTGAGCCGGGGGCCACGGTCCAGCATTTT.

In its sample, this clonotype was seen many times. This chain connects TRBV12-3 or TRBV12-4 to TRBJ2-2; tentatively, D is TRBD1 (6 bases). This CDR3 is built from 14 residues. Trimming pared 3 bases from V and 4 bases from J, leaving 9 bases between. CDR3 bases: TGTGCCAGCAGTTTTCAGGGGCTCACCGGGGAGCTGTTTTTT. Translating it yields CASSFQGLTGELFF.

This clonotype was seen many times. V usage is TRBV29-1 and J usage is TRBJ2-5; TRBD1 matches 10 bases. Germline-derived CDR1 and CDR2 are SQVTM and ANQGSEA. CDR3 length: 15 residues. V shed 4 bases and J 5 bases; nucleotides not matched to a gene: 10. CDR3 DNA: TGCAGCGTTGCGGACAGGGGGAGAGGCAAGGAGACCCAGTACTTC. Translated: CSVADRGRGKETQYF.